Below, 31 T cell receptor beta chains from the same sample are listed, as sequenced in a study of T cells in women clearing cervical HPV infection. Sequencing was performed with immunoSEQ multiplex PCR; in TCRdb, only in-frame clones are kept and a portion is missing. This sample carries 20,000 to 30,000 clones, with 11% going to the ten biggest clones. Sequencing was performed on blood buffy coat. Source of these receptors: a woman aged 18 to 69 with a cervical HPV16 infection that either progressed to CIN3+ or cleared (not recorded which).

Concerning this clone itself: Read coverage stops 3 residues before the CDR3 terminus; the germline J gene supplies the remainder. This rearrangement joins TRBV18 to TRBJ2-5, with TRBD1 as a possible D gene (5 bases). The germline gives CDR1 KGHSH, CDR2 LQKENI. V shed 2 bases and J shed 2 bases, with 6 bases lying between them. This CDR3 is 13 amino acids long. CDR3 bases read: TGTGCCAGCTCACCAGGACAACAAGAGACC. This encodes CASSPGQQET. The whole CDR3 is CASSPGQQETQYF. The full variable domain, rest sourced from reference TRBV18 and TRBJ2-5, is NAGVMQNPRHLVRRRGQEARLRCSPMKGHSHVYWYRQLPEEGLKFMVYLQKENIIDESGMPKERFSAEFPKEGPSILRIQQVVRGDSAAYFCASSPGQQETQYFGPGTRLLVL.

Remarks on this clone: Coverage ceases 3 residues before the CDR3 finishes, and the germline J gene fills in the end. The chain carries TRBV30 and TRBJ1-1, with 7 bases lining up with TRBD1. CDR3 length: 15 amino acids. Germline loops: CDR1 GTSNPN, CDR2 SVGIG (reference sequence). V lost 3 bases and J lost 6; bases outside the gene matches: 13. The covered CDR3 bases are TGTGCCTGGAGGCCGGGACAGCGGCCGGGGGCTGAA. This translates into CAWRPGQRPGAE. The CDR3, in full, reads CAWRPGQRPGAEAFF.

With respect to this clone: Read coverage stops 3 residues before the CDR3 terminus; the germline J gene supplies the remainder. The chain uses TRBV19 and TRBJ1-2, with D perhaps matching TRBD1 (6 bases). Germline CDR1 LNHDA, CDR2 SQIVND (reference sequence). The CDR3 runs to 14 residues. CDR3 amino acids: CASSMGGGLPDYTF. The sequenced part of the CDR3 DNA is TGTGCCAGTAGTATGGGCGGGGGGCTCCCTGAC.

A remark on this clone: Read data end 3 residues before the CDR3 end; the end is taken from the germline J gene. The rearrangement links TRBV20-1 to TRBJ1-1; D may be TRBD1 (5 bases). Germline assignment: CDR1 DFQATT and CDR2 SNEGSKA (reference sequence). This CDR3 region has 13 residues. Deletions cut 6 bases from V and 2 bases from J, with 13 bases between. The CDR3 is CSAGGKPNTEAFF. The part of the CDR3 DNA that was read is TGCAGTGCGGGGGGGAAGCCTAACACTGAA.

As regards this clone: The CDR3 end is not reached by the read, which stops 3 residues before it; the germline J gene fills it in. This chain connects TRBV7-3 to TRBJ2-1; 13 nucleotides agree with TRBD2. CDR1 is SGHTA, CDR2 FQGTGA, per germline. Germline trimming cut 3 bases from V and 9 bases from J; bases unmatched to any gene: 11. This CDR3 has 17 amino acids. The DNA read from the CDR3 is TGTGCCAGCAGCTTCCCTTCCGGGACTAGCGGGAACAGTGAG. Translating it yields CASSFPSGTSGNSE. The complete CDR3 sequence is CASSFPSGTSGNSEQFF.

Points on this clone: The DNA ends 3 residues before the CDR3 does, and the rest of the CDR3 is filled in from the germline J gene. This chain joins TRBV20-1 and TRBJ1-5, with a weak D call TRBD1 (6 bases). V gave up 2 bases and J gave up 2 bases, with 13 bases separating them. CDR3 length: 15 residues. Germline CDR1 reads DFQATT; CDR2 reads SNEGSKA (reference sequence). The CDR3 is CSARTTGRGNQPQHF. The sequenced CDR3 bases are TGCAGTGCTAGAACTACAGGGCGAGGCAATCAGCCC.

On this clone: The read finishes 3 residues shy of the CDR3 end, and the germline J gene is used to complete it. This rearrangement joins TRBV30 to TRBJ1-6, with D tentatively TRBD1 (5 bases). With 5 bases removed from V and 7 bases from J, the gap between germline ends came to 18 bases. This CDR3 comprises 15 residues. Germline values: CDR1 GTSNPN, CDR2 SVGIG (reference sequence). CDR3 protein: CAWGRTGLFNSPLHF. The DNA read from the CDR3 is TGTGCCTGGGGGCGCACGGGACTCTTCAATTCACCC.

As concerns this clone: The read halts 3 residues ahead of the CDR3 end, with the missing end drawn from the germline J gene. The V gene is TRBV5-1, the J gene TRBJ2-7; 13 nucleotides align to TRBD2. Germline V gene lookup returns CDR1 SGHRS and CDR2 YFSETQ. The CDR3 length is 18 residues. V was pared by 4 bases and J by 3 bases, with 13 bases of the junction left unmatched. CDR3 protein: CASSKTKGTSGNNYEQYF. CDR3 DNA (partial): TGCGCCAGCAGCAAAACTAAAGGGACTAGCGGGAATAACTACGAG.

A word on this clone: The CDR3 end is not reached by the read, which stops 3 residues before it; the germline J gene fills it in. This chain connects TRBV7-9 to TRBJ1-6; maybe TRBD1 (6 bases). V lost 1 base and J lost 10, with 14 bases in between. Per germline, CDR1 SEHNR and CDR2 FQNEAQ (reference sequence). This CDR3 has 15 amino acids. The sequenced CDR3 bases are TGTGCCAGCAGCTTAGTTGGGGGCGCAGAATCACCC. It is translated as CASSLVGGAESP. The complete CDR3 reads CASSLVGGAESPLHF.

Of note for this clone: The read is 3 residues too short to cover the CDR3 end, so that end is filled in from the germline J gene. V and J are TRBV29-1 and TRBJ1-2, with 7 bases identical to TRBD1. The CDR3 consists of 11 residues. In germline, CDR1 is SQVTM, CDR2 ANQGSEA. Partial CDR3 DNA: TGCAGCGTCCCGGGACAGTGGAGA. It encodes CSVPGQWR. The full CDR3 sequence reads CSVPGQWRYTF.

About this clone: The read ends 3 residues before the CDR3 terminus; that terminus is restored from the germline J gene. This sequence joins TRBV7-3 and TRBJ2-7, with 10 bases that match TRBD2. This CDR3 comprises 15 residues. Unmatched junction bases numbered 5, after V lost 6 bases and J lost 0 bases. The germline CDR1 and CDR2 sequences are SGHTA and FQGTGA. The DNA read from the CDR3 is TGTGCCAGCAGTCCGGGACTAGCGCGCTCCTACGAG. Its translation is CASSPGLARSYE. The CDR3 reads in full as CASSPGLARSYEQYF.

The CDR3 DNA, read in part, is TGTGCCAGCAGTCAGACAGGGGGCAATCAGCCC. Translation gives CASSQTGGNQP. Given in full, the CDR3 is CASSQTGGNQPQHF. The V call is TRBV6-2 or TRBV6-3, the J call TRBJ1-5; TRBD1 aligns across 8 bases. The read is 3 residues too short to cover the CDR3 end, so that end is filled in from the germline J gene. The germline V gene has CDR1 MNHEY and CDR2 SVGEGT. This CDR3 has 14 amino acids. V lost 5 bases and J lost 2; bases outside the gene matches: 2.

Of note for this clone: From the germline J gene comes the end of the CDR3, since the read stops 3 residues before it. The chain links TRBV29-1 to TRBJ2-3; possible D gene TRBD2, 6 bases. Germline V CDR1 and CDR2: SQVTM, ANQGSEA. This CDR3 is 12 amino acids long. The covered CDR3 bases are TGCAGCGTTGCCGACTTACGGGGGACG. Its translation: CSVADLRGT. The full CDR3 protein reads CSVADLRGTQYF.

About this clone: Coverage ceases 3 residues before the CDR3 finishes, and the germline J gene fills in the end. The rearrangement links TRBV20-1 to TRBJ2-7; D might be TRBD2 (6 bases). Germline CDR1 reads DFQATT; CDR2 reads SNEGSKA (reference sequence). Trimming pared 7 bases from V and 3 bases from J, leaving 16 bases between. The CDR3 spans 13 residues. CDR3 DNA (partial): TGCAGTGGGGGGGTGGGGGGTTTCTACGAG. This sequence encodes CSGGVGGFYE. The entire CDR3 is CSGGVGGFYEQYF.

On this clone itself: The read gets to within 3 residues of the CDR3 end, and the germline J gene fills in the rest. The chain is built from TRBV14 and TRBJ1-1, with D perhaps TRBD1 (5 bases). With 3 bases removed from V and 5 bases from J, the gap between germline ends came to 7 bases. The germline gives CDR1 SGHDN, CDR2 FVKESK. The CDR3 runs to 12 residues. This chain's CDR3 is CASSQGLTEAFF. Partial CDR3 DNA: TGTGCCAGCAGCCAGGGGCTTACTGAA.

A remark on this clone: The CDR3 end is not reached by the read, which stops 3 residues before it; the germline J gene fills it in. This chain uses TRBV7-2 with TRBJ1-5, with D perhaps matching TRBD1 (5 bases). Germline V gene data show CDR1 as SGHTA and CDR2 as FQGNSA. The CDR3 covers 14 residues. V lost 1 base and J 7 bases, leaving 11 bases between the germline ends. CDR3 amino acids: CASSLGLWGQPQHF. Incomplete CDR3 DNA: TGTGCCAGCAGCTTAGGGTTGTGGGGCCAGCCC.

Notes on this clone: The read falls 3 residues short of the CDR3 end, and the missing part is taken from the germline J gene. The chain carries TRBV19 and TRBJ2-5; D possibly corresponds to TRBD2 (5 bases). The V gene's germline CDR1 is LNHDA and CDR2 SQIVND (reference sequence). The CDR3 has 19 amino acids. Trimming took 5 bases from V and 2 from J, leaving 27 bases between them. The CDR3 DNA, read in part, is TGTGCCAGTAGTGCGAACCTGGTTGAGGGCGCAAGGACTCAAGAGACC. Protein product: CASSANLVEGARTQET. The entire CDR3 sequence reads CASSANLVEGARTQETQYF. Full variable domain (outside the CDR3, taken from reference TRBV19 and TRBJ2-5): DGGITQSPKYLFRKEGQNVTLSCEQNLNHDAMYWYRQDPGQGLRLIYYSQIVNDFQKGDIAEGYSVSREKKESFPLTVTSAQKNPTAFYLCASSANLVEGARTQETQYFGPGTRLLVL.

Regarding this clone: The observed sequence ends 3 residues before the CDR3 terminus, with the missing tail filled in from the germline J gene. This chain joins TRBV10-3 and TRBJ1-4; D call uncertain. Germline CDR1 is ENHRY and CDR2 is SYGVKD. CDR3 length: 11 amino acids. Trimming took 3 bases from V and 9 from J, leaving 5 bases between them. CDR3 amino acids: CAISDSQKLFF. The covered CDR3 bases are TGTGCCATCAGTGATTCTCAAAAA.

Notes on this clone: Sequencing ends 3 residues short of the CDR3 end; the germline J gene provides the rest. The chain couples TRBV19 to TRBJ2-7; TRBD1 matches 7 bases. Trimming removed 4 bases from V and 6 bases from J; junction bases left unmatched: 3. Germline V gene lookup returns CDR1 LNHDA and CDR2 SQIVND (reference sequence). The CDR3 consists of 12 residues. CDR3 bases read: TGTGCCAGTAGTACGACAGGGATCGAG. It is translated as CASSTTGIE. The whole CDR3 sequence reads CASSTTGIEQYF.

About this clone itself: The observed sequence ends 3 residues before the CDR3 terminus, with the missing tail filled in from the germline J gene. The chain combines TRBV6-2 or TRBV6-3 with TRBJ2-3; the match to TRBD1 covers 8 bases. The germline CDR1 and CDR2 sequences are MNHEY and SVGEGT. The CDR3 runs to 16 residues. CDR3 bases read: TGTGCCAGCAGACCACACTCGGGACAGGTTGTTCAGCCG. It yields the protein CASRPHSGQVVQP. In full, the CDR3 is CASRPHSGQVVQPQYF.

As regards this clone: The read finishes 3 residues shy of the CDR3 end, and the germline J gene is used to complete it. The V gene is TRBV20-1, the J gene TRBJ1-2; 9 nucleotides line up with TRBD1. Germline CDR1 is DFQATT and CDR2 is SNEGSKA (reference sequence). CDR3 length equals 14 residues. The covered CDR3 bases are TGCAGTGCTAGAGATAGGGACAGGGTCAAAGGC. Amino acid sequence: CSARDRDRVKG. The complete CDR3 sequence is CSARDRDRVKGYTF.

Remarks on this clone: The DNA ends 3 residues before the CDR3 does, and the rest of the CDR3 is filled in from the germline J gene. The V call is TRBV7-2, the J call TRBJ1-3; no firm D call. V was shortened by 6 bases and J by 2 bases, with 14 bases between the two germline ends. Germline-derived CDR1 and CDR2 are SGHTA and FQGNSA. The CDR3 has 15 amino acids. The CDR3 is CASRSVVVTGNTIYF. The DNA read from the CDR3 is TGTGCCAGCAGGTCAGTCGTGGTAACTGGAAACACC.

About this clone itself: The CDR3 end lies 3 residues beyond the end of the read and is filled in from the germline J gene. This chain connects TRBV5-1 to TRBJ1-4; 8 positions agree with TRBD1. The V and J ends lost 4 bases and 8 bases, in that order; junction bases with no gene match: 10. The germline V gene has CDR1 SGHRS and CDR2 YFSETQ. The CDR3 totals 15 residues. The CDR3 spells CASSLDRAGDEKLFF. The DNA read from the CDR3 is TGCGCCAGCAGCCTGGACAGGGCTGGGGACGAAAAA.

The covered CDR3 bases are TGTGCCAGCAGTGGGACAGGGGTAGAGACC. It specifies CASSGTGVET. The whole CDR3 sequence is CASSGTGVETQYF. The genes are TRBV2 and TRBJ2-5, with 9 bases identical to TRBD1. The read ends 3 residues shy of where the CDR3 ends; the end is completed using the germline J gene. The CDR3 extends over 13 amino acids. V shed 4 bases, J shed 4 bases, and the junction held 1 base outside the gene matches. CDR1 is SNHLY and CDR2 is FYNNEI in the germline V gene.

With respect to this clone: Coverage ceases 3 residues before the CDR3 finishes, and the germline J gene fills in the end. V usage is TRBV6-2 or TRBV6-3 and J usage is TRBJ2-7; D might be TRBD2 (5 bases). The germline gives CDR1 MNHEY, CDR2 SVGEGT. Trimming took off 6 bases at V and 2 bases at J, with 11 bases between the two ends. The CDR3 covers 13 residues. The CDR3 here is CASSGSGTYEQYF. The CDR3 bases that were read are TGTGCCAGCAGCGGTTCGGGGACCTACGAG.

For this clone: Sequencing ends 3 residues short of the CDR3 end; the germline J gene provides the rest. The chain joins TRBV28 to TRBJ2-7, with D perhaps TRBD1 (6 bases). Trimming stripped 6 bases from V and 4 bases from J, with 13 bases between. Germline V gene lookup returns CDR1 MDHEN and CDR2 SYDVKM. This CDR3 is built from 13 residues. Incomplete CDR3 DNA: TGTGCCAGCAGCACAGGGAGCTGGTACGAG. Residues: CASSTGSWYE. The full CDR3 is CASSTGSWYEQYF.

With respect to this clone: The DNA ends 3 residues before the CDR3 does, and the rest of the CDR3 is filled in from the germline J gene. The chain carries TRBV19 and TRBJ2-3; 7 bases line up with TRBD1. Per germline, CDR1 LNHDA and CDR2 SQIVND (reference sequence). The CDR3 contains 15 residues. The DNA read from the CDR3 is TGTGCCACCACGGCCAGACAGGGTCTCAATCAGCCG. Protein: CATTARQGLNQP. The entire CDR3 sequence reads CATTARQGLNQPQYF.

For this clone: The read comes to an end 3 residues before the CDR3 does, leaving the germline J gene to fill in the end. The chain links TRBV5-1 to TRBJ2-7, with TRBD2 as a possible D gene (6 bases). The CDR3 covers 14 residues. V lost 2 bases and J 2 bases, leaving 11 bases between the germline ends. Per the germline V gene, CDR1 is SGHRS and CDR2 is YFSETQ. CDR3 bases read: TGCGCCAGCAGCTTAGCCGGGGGAGCCTACGAG. Its translation is CASSLAGGAYE. The complete CDR3 sequence is CASSLAGGAYEQYF.

Turning to this clone: The read finishes 3 residues shy of the CDR3 end, and the germline J gene is used to complete it. The chain recombines TRBV20-1 with TRBJ1-2; D remains ambiguous. The CDR3 extends over 14 amino acids. CDR1 is DFQATT, CDR2 SNEGSKA, per germline (reference sequence). The germline V and J ends were trimmed by 6 bases and 4 bases, with 18 bases remaining between them. The CDR3 protein is CSATYGTSGYGYTF. The sequenced part of the CDR3 DNA is TGCAGTGCAACTTATGGTACTTCGGGCTATGGC.

As concerns this clone: The read terminates 3 residues before the CDR3 end, so the remaining end is supplied by the germline J gene. The chain couples TRBV7-9 to TRBJ2-7, with D possibly TRBD1 on 6 matching bases. This CDR3 is 13 amino acids long. Germline V CDR1 and CDR2: SEHNR, FQNEAQ (reference sequence). Trimming cost V 7 bases and J 6 bases, with 16 bases left between them. CDR3 loop: CASTWDTPAEQYF. The CDR3 bases that were read are TGTGCCAGCACCTGGGACACCCCCGCCGAG.

About this clone: The read finishes 3 residues shy of the CDR3 end, and the germline J gene is used to complete it. The rearrangement joins TRBV11-3 to TRBJ2-7; 8 bases line up with TRBD2. This CDR3 contains 15 residues. The germline CDR1 and CDR2 sequences are SGHNT and YENEEA. V trimming: 3 bases; J trimming: 6 bases; junction bases outside the gene matches: 10. The chain's CDR3 is CASSFGLALHSEQYF. The DNA read from the CDR3 is TGTGCCAGCAGCTTTGGACTAGCACTCCACTCCGAG. The entire variable domain, with the rest obtained from reference TRBV11-3 and TRBJ2-7, is as follows: EAGVVQSPRYKIIEKKQPVAFWCNPISGHNTLYWYLQNLGQGPELLIRYENEEAVDDSQLPKDRFSAERLKGVDSTLKIQPAELGDSAVYLCASSFGLALHSEQYFGPGTRLTVT.